The 27 T cell receptor beta chains below all came from one sample that was sequenced in a study of blood T cell repertoires in COVID-19. The repertoire was sequenced with immunoSEQ multiplex PCR; TCRdb's copy has only in-frame clones and lacks some. The sample holds about 160,000 clones; over 70% are singletons and the top ten take around 2.8%. The sample comprised peripheral blood. These receptors came from a man between 70 and 80 years old with acute or convalescent COVID-19.

The chain carries TRBV21-1 and TRBJ1-2. TRBV21-1 is a pseudogene segment. The CDR3 spans 18 residues. CDR3 in amino acids: CASRHAGGQFHRLYGYTF. The CDR3 DNA reads as TGTGCCAGCAGGCACGCGGGGGGGCAGTTTCATAGGCTCTATGGCTACACCTTC.

The chain joins TRBV28 to TRBJ1-6; 7 bases fit TRBD1. V trimming: 4 bases; J trimming: 9 bases; junction bases outside the gene matches: 18. This CDR3 has 18 residues. Germline V CDR1 and CDR2: MDHEN, SYDVKM. The chain's CDR3 is CASSSPGQWALGTSPLHF. Here the CDR3 DNA reads TGTGCCAGCAGTTCACCGGGACAGTGGGCTCTAGGGACTTCACCCCTCCACTTT. Drawing the rest from reference TRBV28 and TRBJ1-6, the complete variable domain is DVKVTQSSRYLVKRTGEKVFLECVQDMDHENMFWYRQDPGLGLRLIYFSYDVKMKEKGDIPEGYSVSREKKERFSLILESASTNQTSMYLCASSSPGQWALGTSPLHFGNGTRLTVT.

The table lists this clone with a count of one. The J gene is TRBJ1-3, the V gene TRBV11-3; TRBD1 is a possible D gene (6 bases). CDR1 SGHNT and CDR2 YENEEA come from the germline V gene. The V end was cut by 3 bases, the J end by 0 bases, with 9 bases between. There are 15 residues in the CDR3. CDR3 sequence (DNA): TGTGCCAGCAGCTTGGGGGCAACCTCTGGAAACACCATATATTTT. Translation gives CASSLGATSGNTIYF. The whole variable domain, filled in from reference TRBV11-3 and TRBJ1-3, reads EAGVVQSPRYKIIEKKQPVAFWCNPISGHNTLYWYLQNLGQGPELLIRYENEEAVDDSQLPKDRFSAERLKGVDSTLKIQPAELGDSAVYLCASSLGATSGNTIYFGEGSWLTVV.

The chain combines TRBV27 with TRBJ1-1; 7 bases map to TRBD1. In germline, CDR1 is MNHEY, CDR2 SMNVEV (reference sequence). The CDR3 is made up of 15 amino acids. The V gene end was trimmed by 8 bases and the J gene end by 4 bases; junction bases not matched to a gene: 13. The CDR3 sequence is CASSLLKGAVTEAFF. In nucleotides, the CDR3 is TGTGCCAGCTCCCTCCTGAAGGGGGCCGTCACTGAAGCTTTCTTT.

This clone was found a few times. The rearrangement joins TRBV4-3 to TRBJ1-5; the D is unclear. Per germline, CDR1 LGHNA and CDR2 YSLEER. The CDR3 runs to 15 residues. V lost 0 bases, J lost 9 bases, and 15 bases lay in between. CDR3 coding DNA: TGCGCCAGCAGCCAAGATGTGACGGGAGAGGGGCCCCAGCATTTT. As protein: CASSQDVTGEGPQHF.

The chain has TRBV10-1 and TRBJ1-2, with D perhaps matching TRBD1 (6 bases). Germline V CDR1 and CDR2: WNHNN, SYGVQD (reference sequence). The length of the CDR3 is 13 residues. V shed 4 bases and J shed 3 bases, with 9 bases lying between them. This CDR3 reads CASSASGDYGYTF. The CDR3 DNA sequence: TGCGCCAGCAGTGCCTCAGGGGACTATGGCTACACCTTC.

This chain uses TRBV7-6 with TRBJ1-6; unclear D gene. The ends were cut back, 0 bases at V and 0 bases at J, with 6 bases in the middle. The CDR3 has 16 amino acids. Germline assignment: CDR1 SGHVS and CDR2 FNYEAQ. The CDR3 spells CASSLAVSSYNSPLHF. In nucleotides, the CDR3 is TGTGCCAGCAGCTTAGCTGTTAGCTCCTATAATTCACCCCTCCACTTT. Based on the CDR3 plus reference TRBV7-6 and TRBJ1-6, the full variable domain is GAGVSQSPRYKVTKRGQDVALRCDPISGHVSLYWYRQALGQGPEFLTYFNYEAQQDKSGLPNDRFSAERPEGSISTLTIQRTEQRDSAMYRCASSLAVSSYNSPLHFGNGTRLTVT.

This clone turned up a few times. This rearrangement joins TRBV24-1 to TRBJ1-1; no reliable D call. Germline V gene sequence: CDR1 KGHDR, CDR2 SFDVKD. V lost 8 bases and J 6 bases, leaving 9 bases between the germline ends. The CDR3 has 11 amino acids. The CDR3 region has the DNA TGTGCCACCAAGGCCGGGTCTGAAGCTTTCTTT. It encodes CATKAGSEAFF.

CDR3 sequence reads: CASSSPTGAYGYTF. The DNA of the CDR3 is TGTGCCAGCAGCAGCCCGACAGGGGCCTATGGCTACACCTTC. The J gene is TRBJ1-2, the V gene TRBV21-1; TRBD1, as called in the table, went unchecked against the DNA. TRBV21-1 is a pseudogene. The CDR3 has 14 amino acids.

J is TRBJ2-3 and V is TRBV5-8; 8 nucleotides align to TRBD1. The CDR3 totals 15 residues. V shed 1 base and J 0 bases; nucleotides not matched to a gene: 1. The germline V gene encodes CDR1 SGHTS and CDR2 YDEGEE. CDR3 DNA: TGTGCCAGCAGCTTGCAGGGGGCGAGCACAGATACGCAGTATTTT. Its translation: CASSLQGASTDTQYF.

This clone was counted a few times. The chain recombines TRBV28 with TRBJ1-4, with TRBD1 matching 9 bases. After removal of 3 bases from V and 8 bases from J, the junction contained 7 bases not matched to a gene. CDR1 and CDR2 from the germline V gene are MDHEN and SYDVKM. The CDR3 totals 15 residues. CDR3 in amino acids: CASSFSGQGAEKLFF. CDR3 nucleotides: TGTGCCAGCAGTTTCTCGGGACAGGGAGCAGAAAAACTGTTTTTT.

The chain carries TRBV3-1 (or the pseudogene TRBV3-2) and TRBJ1-4; TRBD1 aligns across 7 bases. CDR1 is LGHDT, CDR2 YNNKEL, per germline (reference sequence). This CDR3 has 15 amino acids. V trimming: 4 bases; J trimming: 4 bases; junction bases outside the gene matches: 6. CDR3 protein: CASSRMDRSNEKLFF. The CDR3 nucleotides read TGTGCCAGCAGCCGAATGGACAGGAGTAATGAAAAACTGTTTTTT.

The genes are TRBV2 and TRBJ2-6; perhaps TRBD2 as D (5 bases). This CDR3 has 17 amino acids. Trimming took off 8 bases at V and 0 bases at J, with 17 bases between the two ends. CDR1 is SNHLY and CDR2 is FYNNEI in the germline V gene. CDR3 residues: CASEVVRGSSGANVLTF. CDR3 coding DNA: TGTGCCAGCGAAGTGGTCCGGGGAAGCTCTGGGGCCAACGTCCTGACTTTC.

This chain uses TRBV2 with TRBJ1-6; D is perhaps TRBD1 (5 bases). The CDR3 totals 15 residues. The V and J ends lost 6 bases and 8 bases respectively, with 17 bases between them. The germline gives CDR1 SNHLY, CDR2 FYNNEI. This CDR3 reads CASSNQGLVYSPLHF. As DNA, the CDR3 is TGTGCCAGCAGCAACCAGGGATTAGTATATTCACCCCTCCACTTT.

The chain is built from TRBV7-2 and TRBJ2-1, with 7 bases identical to TRBD2. The length of the CDR3 is 15 residues. Germline V lookup: CDR1 SGHTA, CDR2 FQGNSA. Germline trimming cut 2 bases from V and 8 bases from J; bases unmatched to any gene: 9. In DNA, the CDR3 is TGTGCCAGCAGCTTATACAAGTCCGGGGGGTATGAGCAGTTCTTC. It yields the protein CASSLYKSGGYEQFF.

Turning to this clone: Within the sample, other DNA sequences also encode this same CDR3. The genes are TRBV6-5 and TRBJ2-7; 7 bases line up with TRBD1. V lost 0 bases to trimming and J lost 3 bases; unmatched junction nucleotides: 5. The germline V gene encodes CDR1 MNHEY and CDR2 SVGAGI. The CDR3 runs 15 residues. CDR3 in amino acids: CASSYSLAGGYEQYF. The DNA for the CDR3 is TGTGCCAGCAGTTACTCATTGGCAGGGGGCTACGAGCAGTACTTC.

This chain joins TRBV11-3 and TRBJ2-7; TRBD1 matches 8 bases. The CDR3 spans 14 residues. Germline CDR1 reads SGHNT; CDR2 reads YENEEA. V dropped 5 bases and J dropped 3; count of bases not matched to a gene: 6. Written as DNA, the CDR3 is TGTGCCAGCAGCCGGGGACAGGCAAGCTACGAGCAGTACTTC. Protein sequence: CASSRGQASYEQYF.

The chain carries TRBV3-1 (or the pseudogene TRBV3-2) and TRBJ1-3; D remains ambiguous. The CDR3 is 14 residues long. Germline V gene data show CDR1 as LGHDT and CDR2 as YNNKEL (reference sequence). V lost 1 base, J lost 0 bases, and 4 bases lay in between. CDR3: CASSQASSGNTIYF. In DNA, the CDR3 is TGTGCCAGCAGCCAAGCTTCCTCTGGAAACACCATATATTTT.

This sequence joins TRBV28 and TRBJ1-1; possibly TRBD1 for D (6 bases). The CDR3 is made up of 15 amino acids. Per germline, CDR1 MDHEN and CDR2 SYDVKM. V was cut by 6 bases and J by 4 bases, with 18 bases left in between. In DNA, the CDR3 is TGTGCCAGCAGAGCATCAGGGGCTGGTTTCACTGAAGCTTTCTTT. Protein product: CASRASGAGFTEAFF. The full variable domain, rest sourced from reference TRBV28 and TRBJ1-1, is DVKVTQSSRYLVKRTGEKVFLECVQDMDHENMFWYRQDPGLGLRLIYFSYDVKMKEKGDIPEGYSVSREKKERFSLILESASTNQTSMYLCASRASGAGFTEAFFGQGTRLTVV.

The chain employs TRBV10-2 and TRBJ1-1; TRBD1 aligns across 9 bases. The germline gives CDR1 WSHSY, CDR2 SAAADI. V shed 3 bases, J shed 8 bases, and the junction held 4 bases outside the gene matches. The CDR3 length is 13 residues. The CDR3: CASSETGGREAFF. The CDR3 DNA reads TGCGCCAGCAGTGAAACAGGGGGCAGGGAAGCTTTCTTT.

CDR3 amino acids: CASGPGQGGGTEAFF. DNA for the CDR3: TGTGCCAGCGGGCCCGGACAGGGAGGCGGCACTGAAGCTTTCTTT. The gene calls are TRBV5-4 and TRBJ1-1; the match to TRBD1 covers 8 bases. The V gene end was trimmed by 7 bases and the J gene end by 4 bases; junction bases not matched to a gene: 12. This CDR3 has 15 amino acids. The V gene's germline CDR1 is SGHNT and CDR2 YYREEE (reference sequence). The full variable domain, in which reference TRBV5-4 and TRBJ1-1 provide the parts outside the CDR3, is ETGVTQSPTHLIKTRGQQVTLRCSSQSGHNTVSWYQQALGQGPQFIFQYYREEENGRGNFPPRFSGLQFPNYSSELNVNALELDDSALYLCASGPGQGGGTEAFFGQGTRLTVV.

The rearrangement links TRBV3-1 (or the pseudogene TRBV3-2) to TRBJ1-2; D unresolved. The CDR3 is 14 residues long. CDR1 and CDR2 (germline): LGHDT, YNNKEL (reference sequence). Trimming removed 0 bases from V and 7 bases from J, with 12 bases in between. The DNA for the CDR3 is TGTGCCAGCAGCCAAGAGGGCCGCTTGGGTGGCTACACCTTC. Protein product: CASSQEGRLGGYTF.

The chain is built from TRBV5-4 and TRBJ1-1; 7 bases are shared with TRBD1. Germline lookup yields CDR1 SGHNT and CDR2 YYREEE (reference sequence). CDR3 length: 14 residues. V shed 0 bases and J 1 base; nucleotides not matched to a gene: 0. In DNA form, the CDR3 reads TGTGCCAGCAGCTTGGACAGGGGGAACACTGAAGCTTTCTTT. Protein: CASSLDRGNTEAFF.

The chain links TRBV5-1 to TRBJ2-3; D possibly corresponds to TRBD1 (5 bases). CDR3 length: 15 residues. The germline CDR1 and CDR2 sequences are SGHRS and YFSETQ. Trimming cost V 0 bases and J 4 bases, with 12 bases left between them. The CDR3, as DNA: TGCGCCAGCAGCTTGGGTTCAGGGTCCCCAGATACGCAGTATTTT. The encoded protein is CASSLGSGSPDTQYF.

The chain recombines TRBV20-1 with TRBJ2-3, with no clear D. Trimming removed 3 bases from V and 4 bases from J, with 17 bases in between. CDR1 and CDR2 (germline): DFQATT, SNEGSKA (reference sequence). CDR3 length equals 15 residues. The DNA of the CDR3 is TGCAGTGCTAGTCCCGGGTCATGGTCTGCAGATACGCAGTATTTT. Translation gives CSASPGSWSADTQYF.

The chain has TRBV10-3 and TRBJ2-5; 9 bases match TRBD1. Germline CDR1 and CDR2: ENHRY and SYGVKD. V shed 5 bases and J 2 bases; nucleotides not matched to a gene: 6. This CDR3 is 15 amino acids long. The CDR3 nucleotides read TGTGCCATCAGTCTGGGGACAGGGTGGCAAGAGACCCAGTACTTC. Translation: CAISLGTGWQETQYF.

This clone was counted between two and nine times. The chain recombines TRBV11-3 with TRBJ2-1, with a possible D match to TRBD1 (6 bases). CDR3 length: 16 residues. V was pared by 6 bases and J by 1 base, with 16 bases between. Germline V gene sequence: CDR1 SGHNT, CDR2 YENEEA. CDR3 residues: CASRAGQTNSYNEQFF. The CDR3 DNA follows: TGTGCCAGCAGGGCAGGACAGACAAATTCCTACAATGAGCAGTTCTTC.